The 20 T cell receptor beta chains given below trace back to one sample, sequenced in a study of T cell responses to AZD1222 COVID-19 vaccine. The protocol was immunoSEQ multiplex PCR, while the TCRdb copy is restricted to in-frame clones and leaves out a portion. The profile covers about 150,000 clones, with about 83% appearing a single time and 1.1% taken by the ten largest. Material: peripheral blood, obtained 28 days after the second AZD1222 dose. Receptor source: an adult who received the AZD1222 COVID-19 vaccine.

This rearrangement joins TRBV27 to TRBJ2-7, with 11 positions matching TRBD1. With 3 bases clipped from V and 4 bases from J, the junction kept 14 bases outside the gene matches. The CDR3 spans 18 residues. CDR1 and CDR2 from the germline V gene are MNHEY and SMNVEV (reference sequence). The CDR3 DNA sequence: TGTGCCAGCAGTTTCCCCCCCGGGACAGGGGGTCGTCCGTACGAGCAGTACTTC. This gives the protein CASSFPPGTGGRPYEQYF.

The chain is built from TRBV5-4 and TRBJ2-2; 8 positions match TRBD1. Germline V gene sequence: CDR1 SGHNT, CDR2 YYREEE (reference sequence). The CDR3 is 15 residues long. Trimming cost V 3 bases and J 3 bases; bases outside gene matches: 4. The CDR3 DNA reads as TGTGCCAGCAGCTCAGGACAGGGTTACACCGGGGAGCTGTTTTTT. It is translated as CASSSGQGYTGELFF.

The rearrangement uses TRBV4-1 and TRBJ2-1; possibly TRBD2 for D (6 bases). Germline CDR1 and CDR2: MGHRA and YSYEKL. The length of the CDR3 is 14 residues. Deletions cut 7 bases from V and 0 bases from J, with 10 bases between. The CDR3 is CASNLAPSYNEQFF. The CDR3 bases are TGCGCCAGCAACCTAGCGCCCTCCTACAATGAGCAGTTCTTC.

The chain combines TRBV3-1 (or the pseudogene TRBV3-2) with TRBJ1-2, with D perhaps TRBD1 (6 bases). V was pared by 6 bases and J by 5 bases, with 10 bases between. Germline V CDR1 and CDR2: LGHDT, YNNKEL (reference sequence). The CDR3 runs to 12 residues. The CDR3 here is CASSLQGYGYTF. The CDR3 DNA sequence: TGTGCCAGCAGTCTACAGGGTTATGGCTACACCTTC.

The chain is built from TRBV7-8 and TRBJ2-7; no reliable D call. Germline CDR1 and CDR2: SGHVS and FQNEAQ. Trimming removed 4 bases at V and 5 bases at J, with 15 bases between. The CDR3 length is 14 residues. The DNA for the CDR3 is TGTGCCAGCAGCTCAGCAGAGACAATCCACGAGCAGTACTTC. It specifies CASSSAETIHEQYF. Using reference TRBV7-8 and TRBJ2-7 for the parts outside the CDR3, the full variable domain is GAGVSQSPRYKVAKRGQDVALRCDPISGHVSLFWYQQALGQGPEFLTYFQNEAQLDKSGLPSDRFFAERPEGSVSTLKIQRTQQEDSAVYLCASSSAETIHEQYFGPGTRLTVT.

The chain is built from TRBV2 and TRBJ1-2, with D unclear. The V end was cut by 4 bases, the J end by 0 bases, with 9 bases between. The length of the CDR3 is 14 residues. Germline assignment: CDR1 SNHLY and CDR2 FYNNEI. CDR3 sequence reads: CASSVQVANYGYTF. CDR3 in DNA: TGTGCCAGCAGTGTCCAGGTAGCTAACTATGGCTACACCTTC.

The rearrangement links TRBV4-3 to TRBJ2-1; 8 bases are a match to TRBD2. Unmatched junction bases numbered 10, after V lost 4 bases and J lost 8 bases. In germline, CDR1 is LGHNA, CDR2 YSLEER. This CDR3 has 15 amino acids. CDR3 sequence reads: CASSPLAGLRDEQFF. CDR3 nucleotides: TGCGCCAGCAGCCCTTTAGCGGGGCTGAGGGATGAGCAGTTCTTC.

CDR3 region: CASSLAVQAINTIYF. The CDR3, as DNA: TGTGCCAGCAGCTTAGCGGTGCAGGCCATAAACACCATATATTTT. The V and J genes are TRBV7-6 and TRBJ1-3, with D hard to call. The CDR3 has 15 residues. V was pared by 0 bases and J by 6 bases, with 12 bases between. Germline CDR1 and CDR2: SGHVS and FNYEAQ.

This chain links TRBV7-6 with TRBJ2-5; 13 bases are shared with TRBD2. The CDR3 covers 20 residues. Per germline, CDR1 SGHVS and CDR2 FNYEAQ. The trim removed 5 bases at V and 0 bases at J, leaving 15 bases unmatched. Here the CDR3 DNA reads TGTGCCAGCAGCCCGCCGACTAGCGGGGGGCCCCGATTGTACCAAGAGACCCAGTACTTC. The encoded protein is CASSPPTSGGPRLYQETQYF.

V is TRBV6-5 and J is TRBJ1-2; D remains ambiguous. CDR1 MNHEY and CDR2 SVGAGI come from the germline V gene. The V gene lost 0 bases and the J gene lost 2 bases, with 10 bases spanning the gap. The CDR3 length is 15 residues. The CDR3 DNA sequence: TGTGCCAGCAGTTACTCGATACTGGCAAACTATGGCTACACCTTC. Its translation: CASSYSILANYGYTF.

The chain carries TRBV4-2 and TRBJ1-6, with TRBD1 identical over 7 bases. From germline, CDR1 is LGHNA and CDR2 YNFKEQ. The ends lost 5 bases at V and 7 bases at J; junction bases unmatched: 5. There are 14 residues in the CDR3. The CDR3 region is CASSLNRGNSPLHF. The CDR3 nucleotides are TGTGCCAGCAGCTTGAACAGGGGCAATTCACCCCTCCACTTT.

The chain combines TRBV19 with TRBJ1-4, with D unclear. CDR1 and CDR2 (germline): LNHDA, SQIVND (reference sequence). V lost 8 bases to trimming and J lost 1 base, with 8 bases between them. The CDR3 is 13 amino acids. CDR3 region: CASARVTNEKLFF. CDR3 coding DNA: TGTGCCAGTGCTAGGGTAACTAATGAAAAACTGTTTTTT. Supplemented by reference TRBV19 and TRBJ1-4, the full variable domain reads DGGITQSPKYLFRKEGQNVTLSCEQNLNHDAMYWYRQDPGQGLRLIYYSQIVNDFQKGDIAEGYSVSREKKESFPLTVTSAQKNPTAFYLCASARVTNEKLFFGSGTQLSVL.

The CDR3 sequence is CASNRLSFGEQYF. CDR3 nucleotides: TGTGCCAGCAATAGGTTGTCCTTTGGCGAGCAGTACTTC. The chain employs TRBV7-2 and TRBJ2-7; no clear D gene. CDR1 and CDR2 (germline): SGHTA, FQGNSA. The V end was cut by 7 bases, the J end by 6 bases, with 16 bases between. The CDR3 spans 13 residues.

This chain joins TRBV5-6 and TRBJ2-5; a weak D match, TRBD2 (6 bases). Germline V gene data show CDR1 as SGHDT and CDR2 as YYEEEE. Trimming pared 3 bases from V and 3 bases from J, leaving 9 bases between. This CDR3 has 13 amino acids. In DNA form, the CDR3 reads TGTGCCAGCAGCTACGGGAGCGAAGAGACCCAGTACTTC. Translated: CASSYGSEETQYF. Full variable domain (outside the CDR3, taken from reference TRBV5-6 and TRBJ2-5): DAGVTQSPTHLIKTRGQQVTLRCSPKSGHDTVSWYQQALGQGPQFIFQYYEEEERQRGNFPDRFSGHQFPNYSSELNVNALLLGDSALYLCASSYGSEETQYFGPGTRLLVL.

The chain couples TRBV7-9 to TRBJ2-5, with 9 nucleotides matching TRBD2. J lost 2 bases, V lost 1 base, and 2 bases had no gene match. In germline, CDR1 is SEHNR, CDR2 FQNEAQ (reference sequence). CDR3 length equals 15 residues. CDR3 in amino acids: CASSLVAGDQETQYF. CDR3 nucleotide sequence: TGTGCCAGCAGCTTAGTAGCGGGGGATCAAGAGACCCAGTACTTC.

This sequence joins TRBV5-4 and TRBJ2-2, with 7 bases fitting TRBD2. Germline V gives CDR1 SGHNT, CDR2 YYREEE (reference sequence). The CDR3 is made up of 15 amino acids. V shed 0 bases, J shed 7 bases, and the junction held 6 bases outside the gene matches. Written as DNA, the CDR3 is TGTGCCAGCAGCTTGGTCGGTAGCGGGTACGGGGAGCTGTTTTTT. This encodes CASSLVGSGYGELFF. The full variable domain, completed using reference TRBV5-4 and TRBJ2-2, is ETGVTQSPTHLIKTRGQQVTLRCSSQSGHNTVSWYQQALGQGPQFIFQYYREEENGRGNFPPRFSGLQFPNYSSELNVNALELDDSALYLCASSLVGSGYGELFFGEGSRLTVL.

The table lists this clone with a few counts. The chain carries TRBV12-5 and TRBJ1-5, with 8 nucleotides matching TRBD1. V dropped 7 bases and J dropped 5; count of bases not matched to a gene: 7. The CDR3 consists of 14 residues. Germline V gene lookup returns CDR1 LGHNT and CDR2 FRNRAP. The CDR3 is CASASDRGYQPQHF. The CDR3 nucleotides are TGTGCTAGTGCCTCCGACAGGGGATATCAGCCCCAGCATTTT.

The chain combines TRBV5-5 with TRBJ1-1, with D perhaps matching TRBD1 (6 bases). V shed 4 bases and J shed 1 base, with 14 bases lying between them. The length of the CDR3 is 15 residues. The germline V gene has CDR1 SGHKS and CDR2 YYEKEE (reference sequence). The CDR3 region is CASSALDSTNTEAFF. CDR3 in DNA: TGTGCCAGCAGCGCTCTGGACAGTACGAACACTGAAGCTTTCTTT.

This chain connects TRBV3-1 (or the pseudogene TRBV3-2) to TRBJ2-7; D possibly corresponds to TRBD2 (6 bases). The V end lost 2 bases, the J end lost 7 bases, and 30 bases lay between the germline ends. Per the germline V gene, CDR1 is LGHDT and CDR2 is YNNKEL (reference sequence). This CDR3 is built from 19 residues. The CDR3 coding sequence is TGTGCCAGCAGCCAACTCCCCGGGCGGGTAGCGGAGGATTTACGAGAGCAGTACTTC. Its protein is CASSQLPGRVAEDLREQYF.

The chain carries TRBV3-1 (or the pseudogene TRBV3-2) and TRBJ1-2; 7 nucleotides line up with TRBD1. This CDR3 contains 13 residues. V was clipped by 7 bases and J by 4 bases; unmatched bases: 6. The germline gives CDR1 LGHDT, CDR2 YNNKEL (reference sequence). CDR3 nucleotide sequence: TGTGCCAGCAAGATGACAGGGTCCTATGGCTACACCTTC. Residues: CASKMTGSYGYTF.